The following is a T cell receptor (beta chain) sequence with its context. Its antigen is still unknown. TCRdb re-called the 5' RACE reads through MiXCR, storing one row per CDR3 protein. The repertoire has 240,000 or so distinct CDR3 sequences, about 7.1% of them found once; the top ten carry about 0.85%. The sample is drawn from a study of T cells after yellow fever vaccination. Study results and limitations: After the booster, around 95% of CD4 and just over 85% of CD8 primary-response clones were re-detected.

With 3 bases removed from V and 4 bases from J, the gap between germline ends came to 10 bases. The CDR3 is 14 residues long. CDR1 SGHNT and CDR2 YENEEA come from the germline V gene. The TCR was taken from a young man who received the YFV17D yellow fever vaccine. The sample was CD4+ T cells sorted from PBMCs, taken 15 days after the yellow fever booster vaccination. The chain has TRBV11-3 and TRBJ2-1, with a possible D match to TRBD2 (6 bases). The DNA for the CDR3 is TGTGCCAGCAGCTTTAGCGGACCATACAATGAGCAGTTCTTC. It encodes CASSFSGPYNEQFF.